This TCR beta chain was sequenced for a study of T cell responses to AZD1222 COVID-19 vaccine. Study information: Both about-4-week and about-12-week second-dose recipients were combined.

This clone was observed a single time. Its cognate antigen is unknown. TCRdb's copy holds only in-frame clones and misses some; the assay was immunoSEQ multiplex PCR. The sample has 120,000 to 150,000 clones, approximately 88% seen once. Germline V lookup: CDR1 KGHSH, CDR2 LQKENI. The CDR3 runs 15 residues. Trimming took 1 base from V and 1 from J, leaving 10 bases between them. Study-level results: Researchers report vaccine-associated CD4 TCRs spanning spike, with dominance at 160-218 and 743-854. A rise in Spike-specific TCR breadth and depth followed two AZD1222 doses.

This sequence was found in an adult in good health. The sample in question was peripheral blood, obtained on day 0 of AZD1222 vaccination. The genes are TRBV18 and TRBJ1-1; D is possibly TRBD1 (5 bases). CDR3 in amino acids: CASSPQSTGNTEAFF. The CDR3 coding sequence is TGTGCCAGCTCACCACAAAGTACAGGGAACACTGAAGCTTTCTTT.